This is a list of T cell receptor beta chains from one sample in a study of OX40 agonist ivuxolimab in advanced cancers. The protocol was immunoSEQ multiplex PCR, while the TCRdb copy is restricted to in-frame clones and leaves out a portion. The repertoire holds 65,000 to 75,000 clones, with 80% to 90% as singletons. The sample was CD4+ or CD8+ T cells sorted from blood, taken in a trial of the OX40 agonist ivuxolimab. These TCRs come from an adult with an advanced solid tumor such as melanoma, head and neck, liver or kidney cancer. CDR3s include the opening cysteine and the closing phenylalanine or tryptophan.

cdr3_length v_call cdr3_aa
15 TRBV28 CASSPQGRGTYEQYF
13 TRBV11-3 CAGTPGSGYEQYF
14 TRBV5-1 CASSLEAGVTEAFF
15 TRBV6-5 CASSRTGIPDSPLHF
18 TRBV27 CASSRLGLAGSNTGELFF
17 TRBV5-5 CASSLIAGGPSGETQYF
15 TRBV7-9 CASSRRLAGVDEQYF
14 TRBV4-3 CASSQELINTEAFF
15 TRBV7-9 CASSLREEGWETQYF
16 TRBV7-8 CASSLLSGSSYNEQFF
16 TRBV27 CASSLRFYSSYNEQFF
14 TRBV7-7 CASSQAGQNEKLFF
15 TRBV6-5 CASSYSDKLSYEQYF
17 TRBV5-5 CASSLGPWGAQGNTIYF
14 TRBV9 CASSFEGITDTQYF
14 TRBV28 CASSLKGDNYGYTF
15 TRBV19 CASSRTSGTTDTQYF
14 TRBV7-3 CASSLTGGDYGYTF
16 TRBV9 CASSEGLAGGIDTQYF
12 TRBV28 CASKRQNEKLFF
16 TRBV4-1 CASNKLAGAYQETQYF
18 TRBV28 CASSSRTRNYYSNQPQHF
14 TRBV19 CASSIGGSTDTQYF
18 TRBV7-9 CASSLAGQGGSLNQPQHF
14 TRBV13 CASSPGTVQETQYF
14 TRBV7-2 CASSIRSSGRGYTF
14 TRBV7-3 CASSLSRLDNEQFF
16 TRBV5-1 CASSSGQGTHRVAQYF
13 TRBV5-8 CASSWGSTDTQYF
13 TRBV14 CASSIQRANEQFF
15 TRBV7-2 CASSSQKGPNEKLFF
14 TRBV4-3 CASSQEWGNTEAFF
16 TRBV5-5 CASSRAGGAENTEAFF
16 TRBV7-8 CASSLARQTPDQPQHF
13 TRBV6-1 CASSRDRAYEQYF
15 TRBV7-7 CASSLGTQGEGTQYF
13 TRBV7-3 CASSPTGGAPQYF
15 TRBV2 CASSETSGLGNTIYF
18 TRBV15 CATSREGRAASYQETQYF
16 TRBV27 CASSILAGGGTGELFF
18 TRBV11-2 CASSHFGQGAFIRDGYTF
14 TRBV29-1 CSIAGTSGRFEQFF
16 TRBV4-1 CASSQERGTPDQPQHF
16 TRBV11-2 CASSPNRLAGLYEQYF
15 TRBV5-5 CASSLDATGSSPLHF
15 TRBV4-2 CASSQPGQVFATQYF
17 TRBV4-1 CASSQAGTSAGANVLTF
12 TRBV7-3 CASSLNLGTQYF
14 TRBV5-4 CASSAGQGDQPQHF
15 TRBV6-5 CASSYSPWTVKPQHF
15 TRBV6-5 CASSYRDRGFYGYTF
12 TRBV7-2 CASSSGYAEAFF
14 TRBV2 CASSEPYPRDTQYF